What follows are 3 T cell receptor beta chains derived from one specimen sequenced in a study. The sequencer listed for this sample is Illumina MiSeq. The public reads were reanalyzed by TCRdb: fastp trimming at Q25, MiXCR alignment, in-frame beta chains only. CDR3 protein sequences are deduplicated, and each keeps its most common genes and DNA. This sample is represented by a few thousand distinct CDR3 sequences; approximately 9.8% of them were singletons. The ten most abundant clones make up less than 7.5% of the sample. Sequenced input: CD4+ T cells from synovial fluid. The receptors stem from a human donor with rheumatoid arthritis.

By share of the sample, this clonotype is medium-sized. The chain joins TRBV20-1 to TRBJ2-1, with 7 bases lining up with TRBD2. The V and J ends lost 6 bases and 5 bases, in that order; junction bases with no gene match: 13. The CDR3 has 15 amino acids. Germline CDR1 and CDR2: DFQATT and SNEGSKA (reference sequence). The CDR3, as DNA: TGCAGTGCCCAAAAAGGCGGGAGTGGAGACAATGAGCAGTTCTTC. It translates to CSAQKGGSGDNEQFF.

By proportion, this clonotype is medium-sized. In DNA form, the CDR3 reads TGTGCCAGCAGTTGGACGGGGGTTATGAGTGAGCAGTTCTTC. Protein product: CASSWTGVMSEQFF. This chain connects TRBV6-2 or TRBV6-3 to TRBJ2-1, with D possibly matching TRBD2 (6 bases). Between the trimmed V and J ends, which lost 4 bases and 9 bases, there was a span of 16 bases. The CDR3 is 14 residues long. The germline CDR1 and CDR2 sequences are MNHEY and SVGEGT.

This clonotype is deemed medium-sized. The chain recombines TRBV25-1 with TRBJ2-3; no clear D gene. CDR3 size: 14 residues. Germline V CDR1 and CDR2: MGHDK, SYGVNS. V lost 1 base and J 4 bases, leaving 9 bases between the germline ends. Written as DNA, the CDR3 is TGTGCCAGCAGTGAATCGGGCTTCTCAGATACGCAGTATTTT. Translated, it gives CASSESGFSDTQYF.